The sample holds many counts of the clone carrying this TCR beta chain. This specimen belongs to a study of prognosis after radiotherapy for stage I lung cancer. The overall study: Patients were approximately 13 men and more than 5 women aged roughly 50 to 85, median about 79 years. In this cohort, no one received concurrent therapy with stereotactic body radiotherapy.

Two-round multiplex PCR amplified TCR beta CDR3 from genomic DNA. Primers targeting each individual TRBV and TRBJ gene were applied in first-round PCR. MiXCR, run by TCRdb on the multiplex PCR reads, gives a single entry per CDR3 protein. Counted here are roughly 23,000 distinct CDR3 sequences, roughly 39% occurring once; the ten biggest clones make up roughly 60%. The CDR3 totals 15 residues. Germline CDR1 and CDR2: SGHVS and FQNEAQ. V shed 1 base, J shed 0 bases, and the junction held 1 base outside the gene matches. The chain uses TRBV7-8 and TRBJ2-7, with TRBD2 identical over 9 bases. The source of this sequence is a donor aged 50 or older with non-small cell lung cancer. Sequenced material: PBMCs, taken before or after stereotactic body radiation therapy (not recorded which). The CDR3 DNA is TGTGCCAGCAGCTTAGAAGCGGGGGGCTCCTACGAGCAGTACTTC. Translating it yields CASSLEAGGSYEQYF.